This T cell receptor (beta chain) emerged from a study of cytomegalovirus exposure and HLA in healthy donors. In regard to this clone: A read error may account for a junction end that differs from germline.

The V gene's germline CDR1 is SGHVS and CDR2 FQNEAQ. There are 13 residues in the CDR3. Profiling relied on immunoSEQ multiplex PCR, and the TCRdb table lists in-frame clones only, not all of them. The top ten hold approximately 2.5% of the sample, which has about 250,000 clones, around 87% seen once. Sequencing used PBMCs. The receptor comes from a man between 18 and 29 years old in good health and CMV-seronegative. This chain connects TRBV7-8 to TRBJ2-7, with unresolved D. The CDR3 protein is CASSLDYKYAQYF. CDR3 sequence (DNA): TGTGCCAGCAGCTTAGACTACAAATACGCGCAGTACTTC.